The clone carrying this T cell receptor (beta chain) appeared a single time. Its antigen is undetermined. CDR1 SGHDN and CDR2 FVKESK come from the germline V gene. This CDR3 is 12 amino acids long. Trimming took off 2 bases at V and 3 bases at J, with 4 bases between the two ends. This entry is derived from a study of T cells in localized non-small cell lung cancer. Findings and limits, study-wide: Longer survival (overall) was linked to higher T cell density in blood. Uninvolved adjacent lung showed higher T cell clonality than tumor. The appearance of a median approximately 60 of the top 100 tumor clones was seen in adjacent lung.

Repertoires were generated with immunoSEQ multiplex PCR, while TCRdb's copy carries only in-frame clones and drops some. The sample lists over 20,000 clones, roughly 90% seen once, with over 12% in the top ten. The clonotype originates from a female donor older than 55 with stage I lung adenocarcinoma. The V gene is TRBV14, the J gene TRBJ1-1; D remains unclear. Here the sequenced sample was peripheral blood, taken before any cancer treatment. The DNA for the CDR3 is TGTGCCAGCAGCCAACGGTACACTGAAGCTTTCTTT. As protein: CASSQRYTEAFF.